In this sample, the clone carrying this TCR beta chain turned up a few times. Its antigen is not identified. This sample is part of a study of CD8 T cells in ankylosing spondylitis. Quantitative 5'-RACE with molecular barcodes produced the TCR beta libraries. TCRdb re-derived calls from the 5' RACE reads in MiXCR, one entry per CDR3 protein. The sample records hundreds of thousands of distinct CDR3 sequences, about a sixth being singletons. Study results and limitations: Within ankylosing spondylitis blood, a TCR beta motif made up of several highly homologous variants appeared to be characteristic. Clones tied to disease were said to be significantly enriched in matched ankylosing spondylitis synovial fluid. Reports of some motif variants in reactive arthritis synovial fluid and blood predate this one. CD8+ by phenotype, disease-linked clones were relatively rare in peripheral blood.

Germline V gene lookup returns CDR1 DFQATT and CDR2 SNEGSKA (reference sequence). The CDR3 spans 15 residues. V lost 0 bases and J lost 8; bases outside the gene matches: 10. The J gene is TRBJ2-3, the V gene TRBV20-1, with 8 nucleotides matching TRBD2. The receptor's source is a male donor with ankylosing spondylitis. The sample was blood, either unsorted or a sorted T cell fraction (not recorded which). The CDR3 sequence: CSARDKLAVQGTQYF. CDR3 DNA sequence: TGCAGTGCTAGAGATAAACTAGCGGTACAGGGTACGCAGTATTTT.